The next 19 T cell receptor beta chains were all read from a single sample in a study of spatial heterogeneity in lung cancer (dated by TCRdb to between 2018 and 2021). For these receptors, no antigen is known. In light of the paper, this sample's time point label describes: sample taken at primary tumor resection. Library creation used 5' RACE. TCRdb names NextSeq 500 as the instrument used. In TCRdb, the public reads were trimmed at Q25 with fastp and aligned with MiXCR, with productive beta chains retained. Records with the same CDR3 protein are collapsed into one entry carrying the most frequent genes and DNA. The sample includes approximately 1,200 distinct CDR3 sequences, with around 20% observed a single time. The ten top clones hold around two fifths of the sample. What the study reported, not specific to this receptor: A correlation was observed between the number of expanded intratumoral alpha and beta TCRs and the tumor nonsynonymous mutation count.

The source was lung tumor tissue, collected at surgery. The source of these receptors is a male donor with early-stage non-small cell lung cancer.

This clonotype rates as medium-sized. The V and J genes are TRBV10-3 and TRBJ1-1; D might be TRBD1 (5 bases). With 0 bases removed from V and 0 bases from J, the gap between germline ends came to 8 bases. This CDR3 contains 15 residues. CDR1 and CDR2 from the germline V gene are ENHRY and SYGVKD. CDR3 sequence reads: CAISESGLVNTEAFF. The CDR3, as DNA: TGTGCCATCAGTGAGTCGGGACTAGTGAACACTGAAGCTTTCTTT.

By share, this clonotype ranks as medium-sized. This rearrangement joins TRBV12-2 to TRBJ1-6; the D call of TRBD1 is as the table states it, not checked on the DNA. TRBV12-2 is shown as a pseudogene. The CDR3 is 19 residues long. CDR3 region: CASRLDPNKGQGGNSPLHF. Here the CDR3 DNA reads TGTGCAAGTCGCTTAGATCCCAATAAAGGACAGGGAGGTAATTCACCCCTCCACTTT.

This clonotype counts as medium-sized (0.01 to 0.1%). This chain's CDR3 is CASSMRIVGYEQYF. The CDR3 DNA is TGTGCCAGTAGTATGCGAATTGTGGGTTACGAGCAGTACTTC. This chain links TRBV19 with TRBJ2-7; D gene unclear. Trimming removed 3 bases at V and 4 bases at J, with 13 bases between. The CDR3 consists of 14 residues. Germline-derived CDR1 and CDR2 are LNHDA and SQIVND (reference sequence).

This clonotype rates as medium-sized. The chain has TRBV29-1 and TRBJ2-7; D may match TRBD1 or TRBD2 (5 bases each). CDR1 SQVTM and CDR2 ANQGSEA come from the germline V gene. V lost 7 bases and J lost 3, with 19 bases in between. The CDR3 is made up of 14 amino acids. CDR3 amino acids: CSGPPGPLLYEQYF. Here the CDR3 DNA reads TGCAGCGGTCCCCCGGGACCTCTCCTCTACGAGCAGTACTTC.

This clonotype is labeled as medium-sized. The rearrangement uses TRBV30 and TRBJ2-6; D is unresolved. This CDR3 contains 12 residues. With 2 bases removed from V and 2 bases from J, the gap between germline ends came to 1 base. The germline CDR1 and CDR2 sequences are GTSNPN and SVGIG (reference sequence). Here the CDR3 reads CAWSPGANVLTF. CDR3 in DNA: TGTGCCTGGAGTCCTGGGGCCAACGTCCTGACTTTC.

By share, this clonotype ranks as medium-sized. This chain links TRBV7-9 with TRBJ2-2; possibly TRBD2 for D (6 bases). The CDR3 runs 15 residues. Germline V lookup: CDR1 SEHNR, CDR2 FQNEAQ (reference sequence). Trimming removed 5 bases from V and 4 bases from J, with 14 bases in between. In DNA, the CDR3 is TGTGCCAGCAGCGAAGTACTAGCCTTCACCGGGGAGCTGTTTTTT. This encodes CASSEVLAFTGELFF.

The chain joins TRBV19 to TRBJ2-2, with D uncertain. The CDR3 is made up of 11 amino acids. Trimming took 1 base from V and 6 from J, leaving 0 bases between them. Germline assignment: CDR1 LNHDA and CDR2 SQIVND (reference sequence). CDR3 amino acids: CASSIAGELFF. The CDR3 DNA reads as TGTGCCAGTAGTATAGCCGGGGAGCTGTTTTTT.

The sample holds a few counts of this clonotype. The rearrangement uses TRBV6-2 or TRBV6-3 and TRBJ2-5, with D unclear. Germline V lookup: CDR1 MNHEY, CDR2 SVGEGT. CDR3 length: 11 amino acids. Trimming shortened V by 2 bases and J by 5 bases, and 3 bases separated the two germline ends. Here the CDR3 reads CASSYGETQYF. The DNA of the CDR3 is TGTGCCAGCAGTTACGGCGAGACCCAGTACTTC.

Note on this clonotype: Since no conserved phenylalanine or tryptophan closes the CDR3, a read error is the likely cause. No DNA is shown, since the ends of the CDR3 on it are uncertain; the CDR3 is the one TCRdb lists. V is TRBV6-1 and J is TRBJ2-3; TRBD2, the D gene given by the table, was not confirmed from the DNA. The CDR3 is 15 residues long, ends included. Germline CDR1 reads MNHNS; CDR2 reads SASEGT. Here the CDR3 reads CASSEPRPSTQIRSI.

By share, this clonotype ranks as medium-sized. The V call is TRBV20-1, the J call TRBJ2-1; 7 bases are a match to TRBD2. The V gene end was trimmed by 4 bases and the J gene end by 10 bases; junction bases not matched to a gene: 4. The CDR3 loop spans 11 amino acids. The V gene's germline CDR1 is DFQATT and CDR2 SNEGSKA (reference sequence). The CDR3 spells CSAKPLAEQFF. DNA for the CDR3: TGCAGTGCTAAGCCACTAGCGGAGCAGTTCTTC.

This clonotype is labeled medium-sized. This rearrangement joins TRBV6-5 to TRBJ2-1; the D is unclear. CDR3 length: 15 residues. V lost 2 bases and J 0 bases, leaving 8 bases between the germline ends. Germline V CDR1 and CDR2: MNHEY, SVGAGI. This CDR3 reads CASSYPRGSYNEQFF. CDR3 sequence (DNA): TGTGCCAGCAGTTACCCTAGAGGCTCCTACAATGAGCAGTTCTTC.

This clonotype is large in the sample. The J gene is TRBJ2-7, the V gene TRBV10-3; a weak D match, TRBD2 (5 bases). V was trimmed by 3 bases and J by 3 bases, leaving 6 bases between them. CDR1 and CDR2 (germline): ENHRY, SYGVKD. The CDR3 covers 12 residues. CDR3 in DNA: TGTGCCATCAGTGACGGGAACTACGAGCAGTACTTC. As protein: CAISDGNYEQYF.

In its sample, this clonotype ranks as large. The chain is built from TRBV18 and TRBJ2-1; 8 bases are shared with TRBD2. The CDR3 is 15 residues long. Germline V CDR1 and CDR2: KGHSH, LQKENI. Trimming took 5 bases from V and 0 from J; bases not matched to a gene: 3. CDR3 coding DNA: TGTGCCAGCTCAAAGAGCGGGAGCTCCTACAATGAGCAGTTCTTC. Its translation is CASSKSGSSYNEQFF.

This clonotype is deemed medium-sized. J is TRBJ2-1 and V is TRBV24-1, with a tentative D call TRBD1 (6 bases). The CDR3 sequence is 14 residues long. Germline V gene data show CDR1 as KGHDR and CDR2 as SFDVKD. The germline V and J ends were trimmed by 2 bases and 8 bases, with 12 bases remaining between them. The CDR3 region is CATSDSRGYDEQFF. The CDR3, as DNA: TGTGCCACCAGTGATTCCAGGGGATATGATGAGCAGTTCTTC.

This clonotype has only one observation. Relative to the germline gene, one junction end is altered; a read error may explain this. V and J are TRBV7-3 and TRBJ2-1; no definite D call. The germline gives CDR1 SGHTA, CDR2 FQGTGA. The CDR3 runs to 13 residues. The CDR3 spells CASSTVQIDEQFF. The CDR3 coding sequence is TGTGCCAGCAGCACCGTCCAGATAGATGAACAGTTCTTC.

This clonotype came up a few times. V and J are TRBV20-1 and TRBJ1-1, with a tentative D call TRBD1 (6 bases). The germline V gene encodes CDR1 DFQATT and CDR2 SNEGSKA (reference sequence). This CDR3 region has 12 residues. V gave up 4 bases and J gave up 1 base, with 7 bases separating them. The DNA of the CDR3 is TGCAGTGCTAAACAGGGGAACACTGAAGCTTTCTTT. It yields the protein CSAKQGNTEAFF.

This clonotype ranks as medium-sized (0.01 to 0.1%). CDR3 bases: TGTGCCAGCATCGACGCTAGGGGTGGCTACACCTTC. Its protein is CASIDARGGYTF. The chain employs TRBV6-5 and TRBJ1-2, with D possibly TRBD1 on 5 matching bases. There are 12 residues in the CDR3. From germline, CDR1 is MNHEY and CDR2 SVGAGI. Between the trimmed V and J ends, which lost 7 bases and 7 bases, there was a span of 13 bases.

The chain carries TRBV28 and TRBJ2-3, with D tentatively TRBD2 (6 bases). This CDR3 has 14 residues. The V gene lost 2 bases and the J gene lost 7 bases, with 13 bases spanning the gap. Germline V gene sequence: CDR1 MDHEN, CDR2 SYDVKM. CDR3: CASSLGGLPNTQYF. In DNA, the CDR3 is TGTGCCAGCAGTTTAGGGGGACTCCCTAATACGCAGTATTTT.

This clonotype was observed a few times. V and J are TRBV28 and TRBJ2-7, with D possibly being TRBD2 (5 bases). V shed 6 bases and J shed 5 bases, with 11 bases lying between them. The V gene's germline CDR1 is MDHEN and CDR2 SYDVKM. This CDR3 has 12 residues. The CDR3 nucleotides are TGTGCCAGCAGGGGCCCCGGGGACGAGCAGTACTTC. This encodes CASRGPGDEQYF.